In this sample, the clone carrying this T cell receptor beta chain turned up many times. The target antigen is unknown. The beta constant-region primer was an equimolar mix of two oligonucleotides covering TRBC1 and TRBC2. The ligated cDNA underwent four PCR rounds using SP2 and nested alpha and beta constant-region primers. TCRdb re-analysed the UMI-ligation and nested PCR reads in MiXCR, keeping a single row per CDR3 protein. The sample records 20,000 to 25,000 distinct CDR3 sequences, 7% to 10% being singletons. This record comes from a study of naive and memory T cell subsets. Study results and caveats: Clonotypes here are unpaired alpha or beta chain sequences.

This CDR3 is 12 amino acids long. The germline V gene encodes CDR1 SEHNR and CDR2 FQNEAQ (reference sequence). Trimming took off 4 bases at V and 7 bases at J, with 8 bases between the two ends. The J gene is TRBJ2-1, the V gene TRBV7-9; unclear D gene. The sequencing sample was made of central memory CD8+ T cells from blood. This TCR was sampled from a human donor in good health. CDR3 in DNA: TGTGCCAGCAGCTGGGATTTAAATGAGCAGTTCTTC. It specifies CASSWDLNEQFF.